The 30 T cell receptor beta chains reported below all come from one sample, sequenced in a study of cytomegalovirus exposure and HLA in healthy donors. Researchers ran the PCR with 60 Vbeta and 13 Jbeta primers. Profiled with immunoSEQ multiplex PCR; TCRdb holds only in-frame clones, not every one. The table has some 200,000 clones, approximately 78% seen once. The sample consisted of PBMCs. The receptors originated from a middle-aged woman in good health and CMV-seronegative.

The V call is TRBV5-8, the J call TRBJ1-3, with 7 nucleotides matching TRBD1. V dropped 3 bases and J dropped 0; count of bases not matched to a gene: 9. Germline V gives CDR1 SGHTS, CDR2 YDEGEE. This CDR3 has 17 residues. The CDR3 loop reads CASSSPMGQPSGNTIYF. The CDR3 DNA reads TGTGCCAGCAGCTCTCCGATGGGACAGCCCTCTGGAAACACCATATATTTT.

This clone was recorded only once. The V call is TRBV27, the J call TRBJ2-7, with TRBD1 as a possible D gene (5 bases). The germline gives CDR1 MNHEY, CDR2 SMNVEV (reference sequence). Trimming left V 6 bases short and J 5 bases short, with 11 bases between. The CDR3 extends over 12 amino acids. The CDR3 DNA reads as TGTGCCAGCAGAGGACATTCCGACGAGCAGTACTTC. This translates into CASRGHSDEQYF.

The J gene is TRBJ1-5, the V gene TRBV19, with unresolved D. The length of the CDR3 is 16 residues. Germline values: CDR1 LNHDA, CDR2 SQIVND (reference sequence). Trimming stripped 6 bases from V and 5 bases from J, with 20 bases between. The CDR3 region has the DNA TGTGCCAGTAGAGTCACACGTAGCCCGAACGATCAGCCCCAGCATTTT. Translating it yields CASRVTRSPNDQPQHF.

The rearrangement joins TRBV14 to TRBJ2-3, with 7 bases matching TRBD2. This CDR3 spans 16 amino acids. Germline V CDR1 and CDR2: SGHDN, FVKESK. The trim removed 2 bases at V and 3 bases at J, leaving 8 bases unmatched. The CDR3 region is CASSQLAGLKTDTQYF. The DNA of the CDR3 is TGTGCCAGCAGCCAATTAGCGGGCCTCAAAACAGATACGCAGTATTTT.

This clone was recorded once. The chain uses TRBV29-1 and TRBJ1-1, with D unclear. The CDR3 is made up of 13 amino acids. CDR1 is SQVTM, CDR2 ANQGSEA, per germline. Trimming removed 5 bases from V and 0 bases from J, with 10 bases in between. The CDR3 loop reads CSVRFEVNTEAFF. The CDR3 bases are TGCAGCGTTCGGTTTGAGGTGAACACTGAAGCTTTCTTT.

The chain combines TRBV5-1 with TRBJ1-1; D possibly corresponds to TRBD1 (5 bases). Per germline, CDR1 SGHRS and CDR2 YFSETQ. V gave up 8 bases and J gave up 1 base, with 12 bases separating them. This CDR3 has 13 amino acids. The CDR3: CARGLTRNTEAFF. CDR3 coding DNA: TGCGCCAGGGGGCTCACGAGGAACACTGAAGCTTTCTTT. Combining the CDR3 with reference TRBV5-1 and TRBJ1-1 gives the whole variable domain KAGVTQTPRYLIKTRGQQVTLSCSPISGHRSVSWYQQTPGQGLQFLFEYFSETQRNKGNFPGRFSGRQFSNSRSEMNVSTLELGDSALYLCARGLTRNTEAFFGQGTRLTVV.

This clone has only one observation. The chain carries TRBV7-3 and TRBJ2-2; a possible D gene is TRBD2 (6 bases). The CDR3 sequence is 15 residues long. Germline CDR1 reads SGHTA; CDR2 reads FQGTGA. The germline V and J ends were trimmed by 6 bases and 2 bases, with 13 bases remaining between them. As DNA, the CDR3 is TGTGCCAGCAGTTTTTCGGGAGTAAACACCGGGGAGCTGTTTTTT. This sequence encodes CASSFSGVNTGELFF.

V usage is TRBV15 and J usage is TRBJ1-3; 9 bases align to TRBD1. The CDR3 extends over 16 amino acids. With 3 bases clipped from V and 3 bases from J, the junction kept 6 bases outside the gene matches. Germline-derived CDR1 and CDR2 are LNHNV and YYDKDF (reference sequence). This chain's CDR3 is CATSSGTGWSGNTIYF. The CDR3 region has the DNA TGTGCCACCAGCAGCGGGACAGGGTGGAGTGGAAACACCATATATTTT.

V is TRBV11-2 and J is TRBJ2-3; unclear D gene. Germline V CDR1 and CDR2: SGHAT, FQNNGV. V gave up 5 bases and J gave up 2 bases, with 5 bases separating them. The CDR3 is 12 amino acids. The CDR3 DNA is TGTGCCAGCAGCCCTAACACAGATACGCAGTATTTT. Protein sequence: CASSPNTDTQYF. The full variable domain, rest sourced from reference TRBV11-2 and TRBJ2-3, is EAGVAQSPRYKIIEKRQSVAFWCNPISGHATLYWYQQILGQGPKLLIQFQNNGVVDDSQLPKDRFSAERLKGVDSTLKIQPAKLEDSAVYLCASSPNTDTQYFGPGTRLTVL.

The genes are TRBV19 and TRBJ1-4; D remains unclear. Between the trimmed V and J ends, which lost 7 bases and 5 bases, there was a span of 20 bases. Germline loops: CDR1 LNHDA, CDR2 SQIVND (reference sequence). This CDR3 contains 16 residues. CDR3: CASTPPLGAGNEKLFF. The CDR3 DNA follows: TGTGCCAGTACCCCACCCCTTGGTGCGGGGAATGAAAAACTGTTTTTT.

J is TRBJ2-1 and V is TRBV5-4; 8 nucleotides align to TRBD2. This CDR3 contains 17 residues. CDR1 and CDR2 (germline): SGHNT, YYREEE (reference sequence). Germline trimming cut 4 bases from V and 7 bases from J; bases unmatched to any gene: 16. CDR3: CASSPRPTGGRANEQFF. The CDR3 DNA follows: TGTGCCAGCAGCCCCAGGCCGACGGGGGGGCGCGCGAATGAGCAGTTCTTC.

J is TRBJ2-1 and V is TRBV4-1; the match to TRBD2 covers 7 bases. Germline V CDR1 and CDR2: MGHRA, YSYEKL. The CDR3 totals 14 residues. The V and J ends lost 3 bases and 8 bases, in that order; junction bases with no gene match: 7. The CDR3 coding sequence is TGCGCCAGCAGCCAGGTCTCTAGCGGCCATGAGCAGTTCTTC. Encoded protein: CASSQVSSGHEQFF.

This clone was counted a single time. The chain has TRBV10-1 and TRBJ2-5, with 8 bases fitting TRBD1. V shed 2 bases, J shed 11 bases, and the junction held 7 bases outside the gene matches. CDR3 length equals 13 residues. Germline assignment: CDR1 WNHNN and CDR2 SYGVQD (reference sequence). The CDR3 region is CASSEGQGGEQYF. Here the CDR3 DNA reads TGCGCCAGCAGTGAGGGACAGGGCGGAGAGCAGTACTTC.

This rearrangement joins TRBV29-1 to TRBJ2-1, with 8 bases that match TRBD2. The CDR3 length is 17 residues. V was pared by 4 bases and J by 6 bases, with 17 bases of the junction left unmatched. CDR1 and CDR2 from the germline V gene are SQVTM and ANQGSEA. Here the CDR3 DNA reads TGCAGCGTTGTCCCAGCGGGAGCACAAGCTTGGGGCAATGAGCAGTTCTTC. The encoded protein is CSVVPAGAQAWGNEQFF.

V and J are TRBV14 and TRBJ1-2; TRBD1 agrees at 10 bases. V was pared by 4 bases and J by 4 bases, with 6 bases of the junction left unmatched. The CDR3 is 15 amino acids. Germline CDR1 reads SGHDN; CDR2 reads FVKESK. The CDR3 protein is CASSLGTGEVYGYTF. The CDR3 DNA sequence: TGTGCCAGCAGCCTCGGGACAGGGGAGGTCTATGGCTACACCTTC.

This chain connects TRBV2 to TRBJ1-5; no clear D. The CDR3 runs to 17 residues. Germline V gives CDR1 SNHLY, CDR2 FYNNEI. Trimming shortened V by 3 bases and J by 3 bases, and 18 bases separated the two germline ends. The CDR3 region is CASSDSWWADSNQPQHF. CDR3 coding DNA: TGTGCCAGCAGTGATTCGTGGTGGGCAGATTCCAATCAGCCCCAGCATTTT.

The V call is TRBV28, the J call TRBJ1-2, with 7 nucleotides matching TRBD1. The ends lost 5 bases at V and 8 bases at J; junction bases unmatched: 14. Germline V gene data show CDR1 as MDHEN and CDR2 as SYDVKM. This CDR3 region has 15 residues. The CDR3 DNA is TGTGCCAGCAGTCCCAGGGACAGCTCCGGCGAGGGCTACACCTTC. This encodes CASSPRDSSGEGYTF.

This sequence joins TRBV10-3 and TRBJ2-5; D is perhaps TRBD1 (5 bases). The DNA end favors TRBJ2-7, so the J call may be wrong. Germline V gives CDR1 ENHRY, CDR2 SYGVKD. The CDR3 is 13 amino acids. This CDR3 reads CAISESRVYEQYF. The CDR3 DNA follows: TGTGCCATCAGTGAGTCCAGGGTATACGAGCAGTACTTC.

The V and J genes are TRBV7-9 and TRBJ2-1; 7 bases fit TRBD2. Germline CDR1 reads SEHNR; CDR2 reads FQNEAQ (reference sequence). The CDR3 runs 16 residues. With 4 bases clipped from V and 8 bases from J, the junction kept 14 bases outside the gene matches. In DNA, the CDR3 is TGTGCCAGCAGCTCAACCGACGGACTAGTTGACGATGAGCAGTTCTTC. It codes for CASSSTDGLVDDEQFF.

About this clone: One end of the junction varies from germline; a read error may be responsible. The chain joins TRBV14 to TRBJ2-7, with D possibly TRBD1 on 6 matching bases. CDR3 length: 16 amino acids. CDR1 is SGHDN and CDR2 is FVKESK in the germline V gene. The DNA for the CDR3 is TGTGCCAGCAGCCCCATGTCCGGGACAAACTCCAACGAGCAGTACTTC. It specifies CASSPMSGTNSNEQYF. The complete variable domain, with remaining parts taken from reference TRBV14 and TRBJ2-7, reads EAGVTQFPSHSVIEKGQTVTLRCDPISGHDNLYWYRRVMGKEIKFLLHFVKESKQDESGMPNNRFLAERTGGTYSTLKVQPAELEDSGVYFCASSPMSGTNSNEQYFGPGTRLTVT.

The rearrangement uses TRBV9 and TRBJ1-3; D unresolved. The germline V gene encodes CDR1 SGDLS and CDR2 YYNGEE. CDR3 size: 12 residues. V was pared by 3 bases and J by 9 bases, with 10 bases between. The CDR3 is CASSEPRGTIYF. DNA for the CDR3: TGTGCCAGCAGCGAACCGCGGGGCACCATATATTTT.

This chain joins TRBV4-2 and TRBJ1-6, with D perhaps matching TRBD1 (5 bases). The CDR3 consists of 17 residues. Germline V CDR1 and CDR2: LGHNA, YNFKEQ. The V gene lost 0 bases and the J gene lost 9 bases, with 18 bases spanning the gap. CDR3 region: CASSQDRVAGFASPLHF. In DNA, the CDR3 is TGTGCCAGCAGCCAAGATCGAGTGGCAGGGTTCGCTTCACCCCTCCACTTT.

This clone was seen a handful of times. The chain employs TRBV27 and TRBJ1-5; unclear D gene. Deletions cut 3 bases from V and 4 bases from J, with 10 bases between. The CDR3 covers 14 residues. Germline values: CDR1 MNHEY, CDR2 SMNVEV (reference sequence). The CDR3 protein is CASSLVGENQPQHF. In DNA, the CDR3 is TGTGCCAGCAGTTTGGTGGGCGAAAATCAGCCCCAGCATTTT.

This clone was seen a handful of times. The chain uses TRBV11-2 and TRBJ2-2, with 9 nucleotides matching TRBD1. The length of the CDR3 is 16 residues. J was trimmed by 4 bases and V by 5 bases; bases with no gene match: 8. Germline CDR1 is SGHAT and CDR2 is FQNNGV. CDR3 protein: CASSPRDRVLTGELFF. The CDR3 nucleotides are TGTGCCAGCAGCCCACGGGACAGGGTTCTCACCGGGGAGCTGTTTTTT.

V is TRBV7-8 and J is TRBJ1-4; TRBD1 matches 8 bases. V dropped 0 bases and J dropped 7; count of bases not matched to a gene: 7. The germline V gene has CDR1 SGHVS and CDR2 FQNEAQ. This CDR3 contains 16 residues. CDR3 nucleotides: TGTGCCAGCAGCTTAGCAAGGGACAGGCGTTCTGAAAAACTGTTTTTT. Translated, it gives CASSLARDRRSEKLFF.

Here the CDR3 DNA reads TGTGCCAGCGGCGGGAGGGAGAGGTCAGATACGCAGTATTTT. Amino acids: CASGGRERSDTQYF. This chain uses TRBV27 with TRBJ2-3; 9 nucleotides line up with TRBD2. This CDR3 spans 14 amino acids. V was clipped by 8 bases and J by 4 bases; unmatched bases: 7. Germline CDR1 reads MNHEY; CDR2 reads SMNVEV (reference sequence).

This chain uses TRBV7-6 with TRBJ2-1; D not certain. Trimming removed 2 bases from V and 10 bases from J, with 12 bases in between. Germline V gene data show CDR1 as SGHVS and CDR2 as FNYEAQ. CDR3 size: 13 residues. The CDR3 loop is CASSLIPSREQFF. The CDR3, as DNA: TGTGCCAGCAGCTTAATTCCCTCTCGGGAGCAGTTCTTC.

The chain uses TRBV18 and TRBJ1-3; unclear D gene. CDR1 KGHSH and CDR2 LQKENI come from the germline V gene. The CDR3 has 15 amino acids. The V and J ends lost 2 bases and 0 bases respectively, with 8 bases between them. CDR3 DNA sequence: TGTGCCAGCTCACCATTTAAGAGCTCTGGAAACACCATATATTTT. This codes for CASSPFKSSGNTIYF.

This chain uses TRBV27 with TRBJ1-2, with D perhaps TRBD1 (6 bases). The CDR3 runs 14 residues. Germline CDR1 and CDR2: MNHEY and SMNVEV (reference sequence). Between the trimmed V and J ends, which lost 2 bases and 2 bases, there was a span of 9 bases. The CDR3 coding sequence is TGTGCCAGCAGTTTACGCACAGGGAACTATGGCTACACCTTC. Translating gives CASSLRTGNYGYTF.

Written as DNA, the CDR3 is TGTGCCAGCAGCCGCTATGGGAGTCTGTTGGCTGAAGCTTTCTTT. Protein product: CASSRYGSLLAEAFF. The rearrangement links TRBV11-2 to TRBJ1-1; D not resolved. In germline, CDR1 is SGHAT, CDR2 FQNNGV. V lost 5 bases and J lost 6, with 19 bases in between. The CDR3 totals 15 residues.